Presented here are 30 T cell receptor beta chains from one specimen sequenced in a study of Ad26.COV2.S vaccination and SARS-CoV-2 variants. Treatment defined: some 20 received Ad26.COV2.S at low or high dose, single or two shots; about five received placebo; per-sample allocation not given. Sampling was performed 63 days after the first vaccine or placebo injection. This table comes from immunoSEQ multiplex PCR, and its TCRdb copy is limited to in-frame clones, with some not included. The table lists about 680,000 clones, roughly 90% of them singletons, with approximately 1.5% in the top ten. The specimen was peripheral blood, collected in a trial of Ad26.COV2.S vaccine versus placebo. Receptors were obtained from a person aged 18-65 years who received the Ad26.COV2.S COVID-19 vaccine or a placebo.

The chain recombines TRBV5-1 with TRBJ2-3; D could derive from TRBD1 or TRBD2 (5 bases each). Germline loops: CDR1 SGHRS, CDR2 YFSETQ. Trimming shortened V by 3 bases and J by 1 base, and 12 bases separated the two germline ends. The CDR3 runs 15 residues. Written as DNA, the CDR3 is TGCGCCAGCAGCTGGGGACCCCCGGGCACAGATACGCAGTATTTT. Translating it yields CASSWGPPGTDTQYF.

The CDR3 DNA follows: TGTGCCAGCAGCCCTGCCGAGCGCCGCCCCTCAGCGTTCTTC. Translated, it gives CASSPAERRPSAFF. The chain joins TRBV3-1 (or the pseudogene TRBV3-2) to TRBJ2-1; no clear D gene. This CDR3 contains 14 residues. V lost 4 bases to trimming and J lost 15 bases, with 22 bases between them. The germline CDR1 and CDR2 sequences are LGHDT and YNNKEL (reference sequence).

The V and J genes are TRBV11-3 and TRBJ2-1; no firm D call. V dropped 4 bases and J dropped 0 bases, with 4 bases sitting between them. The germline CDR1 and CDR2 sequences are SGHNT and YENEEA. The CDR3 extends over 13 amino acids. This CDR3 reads CASSYSSYNEQFF. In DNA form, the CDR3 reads TGTGCCAGCAGCTATAGCTCCTACAATGAGCAGTTCTTC. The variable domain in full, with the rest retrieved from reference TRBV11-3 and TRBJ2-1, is EAGVVQSPRYKIIEKKQPVAFWCNPISGHNTLYWYLQNLGQGPELLIRYENEEAVDDSQLPKDRFSAERLKGVDSTLKIQPAELGDSAVYLCASSYSSYNEQFFGPGTRLTVL.

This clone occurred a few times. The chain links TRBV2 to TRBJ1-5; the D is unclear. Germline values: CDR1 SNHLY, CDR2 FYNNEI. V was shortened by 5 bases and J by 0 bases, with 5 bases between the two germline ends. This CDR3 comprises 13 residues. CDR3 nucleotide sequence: TGTGCCAGCAGTCCCAATAGCAATCAGCCCCAGCATTTT. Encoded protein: CASSPNSNQPQHF.

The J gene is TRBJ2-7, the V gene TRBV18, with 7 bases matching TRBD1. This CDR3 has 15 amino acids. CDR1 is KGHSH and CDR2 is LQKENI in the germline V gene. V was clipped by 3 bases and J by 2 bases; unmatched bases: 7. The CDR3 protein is CASSPDRVETYEQYF. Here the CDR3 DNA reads TGTGCCAGCTCACCCGACAGGGTCGAGACCTACGAGCAGTACTTC.

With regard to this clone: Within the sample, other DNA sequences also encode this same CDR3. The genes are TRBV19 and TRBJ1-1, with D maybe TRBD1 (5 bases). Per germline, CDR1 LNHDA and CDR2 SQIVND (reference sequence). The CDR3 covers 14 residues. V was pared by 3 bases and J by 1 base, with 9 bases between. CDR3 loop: CASSIWGPNTEAFF. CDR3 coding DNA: TGTGCCAGTAGTATTTGGGGACCGAACACTGAAGCTTTCTTT.

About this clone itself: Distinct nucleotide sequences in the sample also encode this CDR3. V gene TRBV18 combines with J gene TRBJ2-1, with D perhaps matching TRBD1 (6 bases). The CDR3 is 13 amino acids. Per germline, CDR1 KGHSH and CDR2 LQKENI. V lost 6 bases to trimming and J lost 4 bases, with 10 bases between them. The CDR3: CASSLGQYNEQFF. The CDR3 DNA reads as TGTGCCAGCTCCCTGGGACAATACAATGAGCAGTTCTTC. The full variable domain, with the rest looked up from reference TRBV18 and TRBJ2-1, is NAGVMQNPRHLVRRRGQEARLRCSPMKGHSHVYWYRQLPEEGLKFMVYLQKENIIDESGMPKERFSAEFPKEGPSILRIQQVVRGDSAAYFCASSLGQYNEQFFGPGTRLTVL.

CDR3 DNA sequence: TGTGCCAGCTCACCGGGCCAGCCCTATGGCTACACCTTC. This gives the protein CASSPGQPYGYTF. The rearrangement joins TRBV18 to TRBJ1-2; D not resolved. Per the germline V gene, CDR1 is KGHSH and CDR2 is LQKENI. This CDR3 has 13 amino acids. The germline V and J ends were trimmed by 3 bases and 4 bases, with 9 bases remaining between them.

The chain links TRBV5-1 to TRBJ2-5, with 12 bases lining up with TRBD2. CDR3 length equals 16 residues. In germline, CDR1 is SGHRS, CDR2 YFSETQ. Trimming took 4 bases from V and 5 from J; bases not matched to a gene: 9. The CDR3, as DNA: TGCGCCAGCAGCGTTGAGACTAGCGGGGGAAGGGAGACCCAGTACTTC. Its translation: CASSVETSGGRETQYF.

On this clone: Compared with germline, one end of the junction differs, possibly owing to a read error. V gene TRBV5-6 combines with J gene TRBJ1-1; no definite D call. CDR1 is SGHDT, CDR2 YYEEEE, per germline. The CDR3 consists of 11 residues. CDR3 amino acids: CASSANSEAFF. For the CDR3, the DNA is TGTGCCAGCAGCGCGAACTCTGAAGCTTTCTTT.

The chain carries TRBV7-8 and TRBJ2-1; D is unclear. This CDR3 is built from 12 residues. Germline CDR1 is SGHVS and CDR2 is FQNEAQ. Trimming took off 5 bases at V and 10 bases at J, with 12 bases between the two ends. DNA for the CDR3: TGTGCCAGCAGCCTCATGGCGGAAGAGCAGTTCTTC. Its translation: CASSLMAEEQFF.

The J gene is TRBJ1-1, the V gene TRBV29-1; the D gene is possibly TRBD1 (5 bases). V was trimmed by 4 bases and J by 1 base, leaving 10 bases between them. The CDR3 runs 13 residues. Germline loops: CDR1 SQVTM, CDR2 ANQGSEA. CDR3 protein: CSVAWGGNTEAFF. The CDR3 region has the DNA TGCAGCGTTGCGTGGGGGGGGAACACTGAAGCTTTCTTT.

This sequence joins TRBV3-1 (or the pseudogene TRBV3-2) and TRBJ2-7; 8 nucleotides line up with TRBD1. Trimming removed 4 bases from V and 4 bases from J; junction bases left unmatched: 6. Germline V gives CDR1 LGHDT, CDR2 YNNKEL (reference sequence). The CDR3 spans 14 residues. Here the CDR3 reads CASSLGTGTYEQYF. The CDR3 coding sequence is TGTGCCAGCAGCCTCGGGACAGGTACTTACGAGCAGTACTTC.

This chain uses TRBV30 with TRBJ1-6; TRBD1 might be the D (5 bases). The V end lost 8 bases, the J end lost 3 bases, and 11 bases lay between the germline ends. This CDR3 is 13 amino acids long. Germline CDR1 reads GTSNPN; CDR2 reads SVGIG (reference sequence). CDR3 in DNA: TGTGCCGGGGCAGGCGACTATAATTCACCCCTCCACTTT. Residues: CAGAGDYNSPLHF.

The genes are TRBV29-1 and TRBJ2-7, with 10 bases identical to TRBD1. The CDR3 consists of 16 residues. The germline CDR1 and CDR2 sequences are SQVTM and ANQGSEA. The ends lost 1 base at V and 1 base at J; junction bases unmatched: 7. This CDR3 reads CSVEGQGALRSYEQYF. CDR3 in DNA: TGCAGCGTTGAAGGACAGGGGGCTTTGAGGTCCTACGAGCAGTACTTC.

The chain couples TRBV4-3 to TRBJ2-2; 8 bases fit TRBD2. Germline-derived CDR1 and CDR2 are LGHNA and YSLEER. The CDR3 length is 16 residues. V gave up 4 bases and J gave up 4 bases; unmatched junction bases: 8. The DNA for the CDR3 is TGCGCCAGCAGCCCGGCGAGGACTAGCCCCACCGGGGAGCTGTTTTTT. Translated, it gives CASSPARTSPTGELFF.

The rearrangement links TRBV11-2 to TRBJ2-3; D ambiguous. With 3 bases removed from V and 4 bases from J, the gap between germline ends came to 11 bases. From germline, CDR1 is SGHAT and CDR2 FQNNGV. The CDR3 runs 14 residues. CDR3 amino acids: CASSFGSRPDTQYF. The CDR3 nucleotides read TGTGCCAGCAGCTTTGGCAGTCGGCCAGATACGCAGTATTTT.

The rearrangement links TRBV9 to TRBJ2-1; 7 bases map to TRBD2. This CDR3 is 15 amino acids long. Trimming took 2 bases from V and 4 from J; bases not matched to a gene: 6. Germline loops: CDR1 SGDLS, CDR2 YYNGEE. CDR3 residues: CASSVSGLLYNEQFF. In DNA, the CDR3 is TGTGCCAGCAGCGTCTCGGGACTACTTTACAATGAGCAGTTCTTC. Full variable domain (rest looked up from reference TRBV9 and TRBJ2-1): DSGVTQTPKHLITATGQRVTLRCSPRSGDLSVYWYQQSLDQGLQFLIQYYNGEERAKGNILERFSAQQFPDLHSELNLSSLELGDSALYFCASSVSGLLYNEQFFGPGTRLTVL.

CDR3 DNA sequence: TGCAGCGTTGCACAGGGATCCACTGAAGCTTTCTTT. Translation gives CSVAQGSTEAFF. The V gene is TRBV29-1, the J gene TRBJ1-1; maybe TRBD1 (6 bases). This CDR3 spans 12 amino acids. CDR1 is SQVTM and CDR2 is ANQGSEA in the germline V gene. Trimming took off 4 bases at V and 4 bases at J, with 10 bases between the two ends.

CDR3 nucleotides: TGCGCCAGCAGCTTGAATCCGAGTAGCAATCAGCCCCAGCATTTT. Translated, it gives CASSLNPSSNQPQHF. The chain has TRBV5-1 and TRBJ1-5, with D unclear. The CDR3 loop spans 15 amino acids. The germline CDR1 and CDR2 sequences are SGHRS and YFSETQ. Trimming pared 1 base from V and 0 bases from J, leaving 8 bases between. The complete variable domain, with remaining parts taken from reference TRBV5-1 and TRBJ1-5, reads KAGVTQTPRYLIKTRGQQVTLSCSPISGHRSVSWYQQTPGQGLQFLFEYFSETQRNKGNFPGRFSGRQFSNSRSEMNVSTLELGDSALYLCASSLNPSSNQPQHFGDGTRLSIL.

CDR3 in DNA: TGCAGCGTTGAAATCCGGGAGCAAGAGACCCAGTACTTC. Translating it yields CSVEIREQETQYF. The V and J genes are TRBV29-1 and TRBJ2-5, with D tentatively TRBD2 (6 bases). V lost 2 bases, J lost 2 bases, and 9 bases lay in between. The CDR3 has 13 residues. CDR1 and CDR2 (germline): SQVTM, ANQGSEA.

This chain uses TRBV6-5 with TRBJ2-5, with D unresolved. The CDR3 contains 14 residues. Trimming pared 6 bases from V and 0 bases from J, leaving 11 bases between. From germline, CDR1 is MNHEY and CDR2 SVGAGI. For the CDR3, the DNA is TGTGCCAGCAGATACCCCCAGTACCAAGAGACCCAGTACTTC. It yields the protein CASRYPQYQETQYF.

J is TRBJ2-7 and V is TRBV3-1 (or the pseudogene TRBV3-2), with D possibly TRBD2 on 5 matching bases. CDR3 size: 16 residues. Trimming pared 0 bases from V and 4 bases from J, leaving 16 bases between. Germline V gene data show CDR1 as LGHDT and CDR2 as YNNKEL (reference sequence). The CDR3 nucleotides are TGTGCCAGCAGCCAAGAGGGAGAAGGGAAAGGTTACGAGCAGTACTTC. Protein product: CASSQEGEGKGYEQYF.

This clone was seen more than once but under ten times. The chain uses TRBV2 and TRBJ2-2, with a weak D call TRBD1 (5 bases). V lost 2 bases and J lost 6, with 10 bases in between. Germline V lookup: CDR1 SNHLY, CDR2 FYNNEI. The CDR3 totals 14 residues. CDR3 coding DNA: TGTGCCAGCAGTGAAATCCGACAGTCCGGGGAGCTGTTTTTT. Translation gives CASSEIRQSGELFF.

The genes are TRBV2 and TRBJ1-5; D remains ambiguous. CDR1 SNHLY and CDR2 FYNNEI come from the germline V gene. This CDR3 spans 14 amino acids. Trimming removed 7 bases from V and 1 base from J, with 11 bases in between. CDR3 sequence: CASTLAVSNQPQHF. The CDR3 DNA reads TGTGCCAGCACCTTGGCGGTCAGCAATCAGCCCCAGCATTTT.

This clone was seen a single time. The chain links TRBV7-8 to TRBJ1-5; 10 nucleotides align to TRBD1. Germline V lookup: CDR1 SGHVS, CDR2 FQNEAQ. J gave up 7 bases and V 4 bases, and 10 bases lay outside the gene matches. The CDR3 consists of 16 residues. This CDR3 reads CASSSPPDRGRQPQHF. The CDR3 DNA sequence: TGTGCCAGCAGCTCCCCCCCCGACAGGGGGCGACAGCCCCAGCATTTT.

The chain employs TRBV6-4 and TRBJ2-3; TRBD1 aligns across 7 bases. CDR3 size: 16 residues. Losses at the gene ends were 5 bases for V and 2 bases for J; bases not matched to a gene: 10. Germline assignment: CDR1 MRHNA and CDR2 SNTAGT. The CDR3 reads CASSPGTASFTDTQYF. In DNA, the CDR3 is TGTGCCAGCAGTCCCGGGACAGCATCTTTCACAGATACGCAGTATTTT.

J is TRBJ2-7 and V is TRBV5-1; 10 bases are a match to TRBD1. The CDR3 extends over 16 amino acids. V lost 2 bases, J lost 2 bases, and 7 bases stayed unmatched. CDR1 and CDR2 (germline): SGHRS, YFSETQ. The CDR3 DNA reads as TGCGCCAGCAGCTTAATGACAGGGGGCATCACCTACGAGCAGTACTTC. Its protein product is CASSLMTGGITYEQYF.

The CDR3 bases are TGTGCCAGCAGTTCAACAGGGGGCTATACTGAAGCTTTCTTT. Protein sequence: CASSSTGGYTEAFF. The chain joins TRBV2 to TRBJ1-1; TRBD1 matches 9 bases. The CDR3 length is 14 residues. V was clipped by 5 bases and J by 5 bases; unmatched bases: 6. The germline CDR1 and CDR2 sequences are SNHLY and FYNNEI.

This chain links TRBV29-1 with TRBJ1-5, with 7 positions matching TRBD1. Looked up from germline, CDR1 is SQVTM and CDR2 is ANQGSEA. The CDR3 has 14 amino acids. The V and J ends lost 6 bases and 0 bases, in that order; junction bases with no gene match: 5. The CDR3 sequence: CSVVQGNSNQPQHF. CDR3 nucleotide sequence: TGCAGCGTCGTACAGGGGAATAGCAATCAGCCCCAGCATTTT.